This T cell receptor (beta chain) is drawn from a study of blood T cell repertoires in COVID-19. Across the study: Some COVID-19 samples were acute and others convalescent; all came from the United States, Italy and Spain. Sources were T cells, B-cell-depleted T cells, or PBMCs; the material itself was cDNA or gDNA.

Measured with immunoSEQ multiplex PCR; TCRdb has only the in-frame clones, and not every one. Of around 330,000 clones detected, 90% appear once; the ten largest clones hold 2.6%. CDR1 and CDR2 from the germline V gene are SGHAT and FQDESV (reference sequence). V lost 5 bases and J lost 7; bases outside the gene matches: 10. The CDR3 sequence is 14 residues long. Those enrolled, adults aged 18 to 89 years, came from about 24 US areas. The clonotype was recovered from a man in his 60s who had recovered from COVID-19. Input material: PBMCs or T cells enriched from blood (not recorded which). The chain has TRBV11-1 and TRBJ1-1; 7 bases match TRBD1. The CDR3 loop reads CASSRYRGGDEAFF. CDR3 coding DNA: TGTGCCAGCAGCCGATACAGGGGCGGAGATGAAGCTTTCTTT.